This T cell receptor (beta chain) was profiled in a study of blood T cell repertoires in COVID-19. The trim removed 0 bases at V and 6 bases at J, leaving 6 bases unmatched. The CDR3 runs to 16 residues. The germline V gene encodes CDR1 SGHRS and CDR2 YFSETQ. Here immunoSEQ multiplex PCR was the method, and the copy in TCRdb shows in-frame clones only, minus some. The sample yields about 410,000 clones, 89% seen once. The chain combines TRBV5-1 with TRBJ2-3; the match to TRBD2 covers 11 bases. Input material: peripheral blood. The sequence was obtained from a woman in her thirties or forties with COVID-19, enrolled during active disease. In DNA, the CDR3 is TGCGCCAGCAGCTTGGCGATAGCGGGAGGGGCGGATACGCAGTATTTT. It translates to CASSLAIAGGADTQYF.